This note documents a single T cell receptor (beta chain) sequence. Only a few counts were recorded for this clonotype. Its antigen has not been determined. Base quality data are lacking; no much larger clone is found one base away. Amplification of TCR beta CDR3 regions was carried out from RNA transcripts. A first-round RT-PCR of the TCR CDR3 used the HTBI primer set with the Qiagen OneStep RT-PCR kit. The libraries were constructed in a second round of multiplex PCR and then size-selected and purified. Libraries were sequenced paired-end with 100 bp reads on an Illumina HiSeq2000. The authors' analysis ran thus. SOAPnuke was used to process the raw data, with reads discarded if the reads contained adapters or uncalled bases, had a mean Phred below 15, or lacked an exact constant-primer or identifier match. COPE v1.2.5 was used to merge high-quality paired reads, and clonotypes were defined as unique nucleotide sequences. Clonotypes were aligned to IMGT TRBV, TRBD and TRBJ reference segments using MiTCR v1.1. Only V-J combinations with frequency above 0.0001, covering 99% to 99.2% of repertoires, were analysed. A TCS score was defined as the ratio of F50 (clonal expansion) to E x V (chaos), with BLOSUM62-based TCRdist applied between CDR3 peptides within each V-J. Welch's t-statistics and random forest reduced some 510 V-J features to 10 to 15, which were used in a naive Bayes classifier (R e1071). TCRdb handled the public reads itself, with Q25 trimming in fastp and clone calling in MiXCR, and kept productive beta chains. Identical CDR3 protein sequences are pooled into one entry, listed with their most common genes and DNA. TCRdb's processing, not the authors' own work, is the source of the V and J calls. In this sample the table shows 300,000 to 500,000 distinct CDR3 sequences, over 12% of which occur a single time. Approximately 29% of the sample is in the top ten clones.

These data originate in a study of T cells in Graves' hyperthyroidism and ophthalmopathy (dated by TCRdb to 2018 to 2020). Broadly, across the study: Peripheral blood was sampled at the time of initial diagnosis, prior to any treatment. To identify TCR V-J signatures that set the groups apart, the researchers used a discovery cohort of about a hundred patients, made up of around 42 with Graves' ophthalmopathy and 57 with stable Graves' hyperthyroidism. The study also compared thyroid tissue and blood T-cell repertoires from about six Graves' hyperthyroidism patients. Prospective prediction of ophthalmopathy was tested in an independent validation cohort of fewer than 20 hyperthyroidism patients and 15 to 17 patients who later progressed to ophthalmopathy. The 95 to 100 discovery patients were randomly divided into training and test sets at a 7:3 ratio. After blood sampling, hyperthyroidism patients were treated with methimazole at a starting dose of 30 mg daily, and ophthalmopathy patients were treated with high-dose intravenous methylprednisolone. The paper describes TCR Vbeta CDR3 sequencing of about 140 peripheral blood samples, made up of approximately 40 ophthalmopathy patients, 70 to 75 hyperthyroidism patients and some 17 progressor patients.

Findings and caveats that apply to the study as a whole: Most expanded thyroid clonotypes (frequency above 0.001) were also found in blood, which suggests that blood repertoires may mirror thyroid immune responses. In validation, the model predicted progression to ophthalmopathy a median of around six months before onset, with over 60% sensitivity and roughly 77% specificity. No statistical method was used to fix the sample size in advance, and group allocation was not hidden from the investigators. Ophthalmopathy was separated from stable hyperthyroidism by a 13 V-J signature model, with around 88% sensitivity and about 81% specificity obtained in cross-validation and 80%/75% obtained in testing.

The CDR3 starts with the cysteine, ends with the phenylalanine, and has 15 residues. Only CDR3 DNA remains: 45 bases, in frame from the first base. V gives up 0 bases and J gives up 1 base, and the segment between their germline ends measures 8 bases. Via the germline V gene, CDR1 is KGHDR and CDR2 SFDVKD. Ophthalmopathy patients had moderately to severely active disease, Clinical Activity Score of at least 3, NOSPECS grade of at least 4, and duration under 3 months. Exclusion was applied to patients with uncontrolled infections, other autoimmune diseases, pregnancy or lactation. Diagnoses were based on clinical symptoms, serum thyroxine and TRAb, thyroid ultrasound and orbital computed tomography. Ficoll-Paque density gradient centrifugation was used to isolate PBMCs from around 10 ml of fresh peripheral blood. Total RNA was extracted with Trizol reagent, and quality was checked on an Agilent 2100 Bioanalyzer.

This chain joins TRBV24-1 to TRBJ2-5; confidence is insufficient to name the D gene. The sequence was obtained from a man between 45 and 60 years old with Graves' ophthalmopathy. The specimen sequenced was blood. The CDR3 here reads CATSDLDTAQETQYF. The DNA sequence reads TGTGCCACCAGTGATTTGGACACAGCCCAAGAGACCCAGTACTTC.